This T cell receptor beta chain was retrieved from a study of T cells in Graves' hyperthyroidism and ophthalmopathy. About the study: Peripheral blood collection took place at initial diagnosis, before any treatment.

Study-level points and caveats: In blood, most of the thyroid clonotypes expanded above 0.001 were also present.

This clonotype has only a few counts. Its antigen is still unknown. The CDR3 is made up of 16 amino acids. Germline V gene lookup returns CDR1 SGHTA and CDR2 FQGNSA. The J segment lost 5 bases and the V segment lost 1 base, leaving 5 bases of the junction unmatched. Using RNA transcripts as the source, TCR beta CDR3 regions were amplified. The HTBI set primed first-round TCR CDR3 RT-PCR. Each CDR3 protein is one row after TCRdb ran MiXCR on the multiplex PCR reads. The sample shows 300,000 to 450,000 distinct CDR3 sequences, about 13% of them seen only once. The study enrolled patients aged 18 to 65 with newly diagnosed hyperthyroidism of under 2 months' duration.

Sequenced sample: blood. The rearrangement links TRBV7-2 to TRBJ2-3, with TRBD2 identical over 11 bases. This receptor was identified in a man aged 25 to 40 with Graves' hyperthyroidism that later progressed to Graves' ophthalmopathy. The CDR3 loop is CASSLVAGGPKDTQYF. The CDR3 DNA is TGTGCCAGCAGCTTAGTAGCGGGGGGGCCTAAAGATACGCAGTATTTT.